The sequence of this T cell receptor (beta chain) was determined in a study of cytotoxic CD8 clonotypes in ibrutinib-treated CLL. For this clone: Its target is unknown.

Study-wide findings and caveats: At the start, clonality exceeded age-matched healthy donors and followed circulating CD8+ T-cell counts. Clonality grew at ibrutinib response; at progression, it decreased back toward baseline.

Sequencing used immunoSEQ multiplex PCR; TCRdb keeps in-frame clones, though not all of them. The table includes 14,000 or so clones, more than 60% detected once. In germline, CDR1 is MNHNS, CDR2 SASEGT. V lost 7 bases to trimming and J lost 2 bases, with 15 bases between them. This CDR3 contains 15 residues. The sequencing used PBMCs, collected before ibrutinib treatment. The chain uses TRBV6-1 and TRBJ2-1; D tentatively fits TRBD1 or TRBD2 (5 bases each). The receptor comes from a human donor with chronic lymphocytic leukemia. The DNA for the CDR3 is TGTGCCAGCACCGGGGCGGGTTGGACCTACAATGAGCAGTTCTTC. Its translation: CASTGAGWTYNEQFF.